What follows are 26 T cell receptor beta chains derived from one specimen sequenced in a study of blood T cell repertoires in COVID-19. Some clones are missing from TCRdb's copy, which holds only in-frame ones; the method was immunoSEQ multiplex PCR. The data show under 250,000 clones, about three quarters seen once. The sample consisted of peripheral blood. These TCRs come from a woman aged 65 to 85 with acute or convalescent COVID-19.

The chain links TRBV7-8 to TRBJ2-2; 7 nucleotides match TRBD1. The CDR3 is 15 amino acids. The ends lost 5 bases at V and 4 bases at J; junction bases unmatched: 7. Germline values: CDR1 SGHVS, CDR2 FQNEAQ. The CDR3 nucleotides are TGTGCCAGCAGCCCGGGACAGTCTCGCACCGGGGAGCTGTTTTTT. Protein sequence: CASSPGQSRTGELFF. The variable domain in full, completed from reference TRBV7-8 and TRBJ2-2, reads GAGVSQSPRYKVAKRGQDVALRCDPISGHVSLFWYQQALGQGPEFLTYFQNEAQLDKSGLPSDRFFAERPEGSVSTLKIQRTQQEDSAVYLCASSPGQSRTGELFFGEGSRLTVL.

The rearrangement joins TRBV10-3 to TRBJ2-5; 10 bases match TRBD1. This CDR3 contains 14 residues. Per the germline V gene, CDR1 is ENHRY and CDR2 is SYGVKD. J lost 5 bases, V lost 10 bases, and 10 bases had no gene match. The CDR3 sequence is CATWDRGLLETQYF. DNA for the CDR3: TGTGCCACCTGGGACAGGGGTTTGTTGGAGACCCAGTACTTC.

The chain joins TRBV7-6 to TRBJ2-7, with D perhaps matching TRBD1 (6 bases). This CDR3 is built from 12 residues. Germline lookup yields CDR1 SGHVS and CDR2 FNYEAQ. V lost 5 bases and J lost 6, with 11 bases in between. Here the CDR3 reads CASSLGQLEQYF. Here the CDR3 DNA reads TGTGCCAGCAGCCTCGGACAGCTCGAGCAGTACTTC.

This chain uses TRBV2 with TRBJ1-3, with D tentatively TRBD1 (6 bases). The length of the CDR3 is 15 residues. Germline V CDR1 and CDR2: SNHLY, FYNNEI. With 3 bases removed from V and 3 bases from J, the gap between germline ends came to 12 bases. The CDR3 region is CASSDFRGSGNTIYF. DNA of the CDR3: TGTGCCAGCAGTGATTTCAGGGGAAGTGGAAACACCATATATTTT.

The V call is TRBV28, the J call TRBJ2-6; D may be TRBD2 (5 bases). CDR1 MDHEN and CDR2 SYDVKM come from the germline V gene. This CDR3 is built from 17 residues. The germline V and J ends were trimmed by 7 bases and 2 bases, with 18 bases remaining between them. The DNA for the CDR3 is TGTGCCAGCACGTCGCCGGGGTACGAAACTGGGGCCAACGTCCTGACTTTC. Translation: CASTSPGYETGANVLTF.

This clone was counted only a few times. This chain uses TRBV10-2 with TRBJ2-5; 12 nucleotides match TRBD2. In germline, CDR1 is WSHSY, CDR2 SAAADI. The CDR3 loop spans 17 amino acids. Trimming cost V 6 bases and J 0 bases; bases outside gene matches: 8. This CDR3 reads CASRGGLAGDNQETQYF. The DNA of the CDR3 is TGCGCCAGCAGGGGGGGACTAGCGGGCGACAACCAAGAGACCCAGTACTTC.

This chain connects TRBV3-1 (or the pseudogene TRBV3-2) to TRBJ2-6, with D possibly being TRBD2 (5 bases). The CDR3 spans 16 residues. Trimming pared 3 bases from V and 2 bases from J, leaving 11 bases between. Germline CDR1 and CDR2: LGHDT and YNNKEL (reference sequence). CDR3 region: CASSQRGGAGANVLTF. CDR3 coding DNA: TGTGCCAGCAGCCAGCGTGGAGGAGCTGGGGCCAACGTCCTGACTTTC.

The chain carries TRBV19 and TRBJ2-7; 7 nucleotides align to TRBD1. The CDR3 is 15 residues long. The V and J ends lost 7 bases and 1 base, in that order; junction bases with no gene match: 10. CDR1 is LNHDA and CDR2 is SQIVND in the germline V gene (reference sequence). The CDR3 region is CASTPSGGWSYEQYF. In DNA form, the CDR3 reads TGTGCCAGTACACCATCAGGGGGTTGGTCCTACGAGCAGTACTTC.

The chain uses TRBV2 and TRBJ1-1; D remains ambiguous. This CDR3 spans 12 amino acids. CDR1 SNHLY and CDR2 FYNNEI come from the germline V gene. The V and J ends lost 8 bases and 6 bases respectively, with 13 bases between them. The CDR3 loop is CASYSLIAEAFF. In nucleotides, the CDR3 is TGTGCCAGCTACTCCCTTATCGCTGAAGCTTTCTTT.

The CDR3 loop reads CASSREGETQYF. CDR3 nucleotide sequence: TGTGCCAGCTCGCGGGAGGGGGAGACCCAGTACTTC. The chain employs TRBV6-5 and TRBJ2-5, with 9 bases that match TRBD2. CDR3 length: 12 residues. CDR1 and CDR2 from the germline V gene are MNHEY and SVGAGI. Trimming cost V 8 bases and J 5 bases; bases outside gene matches: 3.

V and J are TRBV30 and TRBJ1-2; 7 bases fit TRBD1. Germline V CDR1 and CDR2: GTSNPN, SVGIG (reference sequence). Germline trimming cut 2 bases from V and 8 bases from J; bases unmatched to any gene: 5. The CDR3 runs to 12 residues. The CDR3 protein is CAWSLSGGGYTF. Here the CDR3 DNA reads TGTGCCTGGAGTTTATCAGGGGGAGGCTACACCTTC.

This chain joins TRBV5-1 and TRBJ2-7, with D hard to call. CDR3 length: 12 residues. V was pared by 1 base and J by 6 bases, with 8 bases between. In germline, CDR1 is SGHRS, CDR2 YFSETQ. The CDR3 DNA is TGCGCCAGCAGCTTGCTTCTCCCCGAGCAGTACTTC. This sequence encodes CASSLLLPEQYF.

The chain carries TRBV29-1 and TRBJ1-1; D uncertain. The V and J ends lost 4 bases and 0 bases respectively, with 6 bases between them. Germline V gene lookup returns CDR1 SQVTM and CDR2 ANQGSEA. This CDR3 is built from 12 residues. CDR3 protein: CSVGLMNTEAFF. The CDR3 region has the DNA TGCAGCGTTGGACTGATGAACACTGAAGCTTTCTTT.

The V and J genes are TRBV4-1 and TRBJ2-1, with a weak D call TRBD2 (5 bases). The CDR3 consists of 17 residues. Trimming left V 2 bases short and J 2 bases short, with 16 bases between. From germline, CDR1 is MGHRA and CDR2 YSYEKL. Here the CDR3 reads CASSQQPTRGAYNEQFF. Written as DNA, the CDR3 is TGCGCCAGCAGCCAACAACCGACTCGGGGAGCCTACAATGAGCAGTTCTTC.

The V gene is TRBV15, the J gene TRBJ2-5; tentatively, D is TRBD1 (6 bases). V was clipped by 1 base and J by 7 bases, with 16 bases between them. Germline CDR1 LNHNV, CDR2 YYDKDF (reference sequence). The CDR3 sequence is 15 residues long. The CDR3 region is CATSRGRGRGGTQYF. The CDR3 DNA sequence: TGTGCCACCAGCAGAGGCAGGGGCCGAGGAGGGACCCAGTACTTC. The full variable domain, in which reference TRBV15 and TRBJ2-5 provide the parts outside the CDR3, is DAMVIQNPRYQVTQFGKPVTLSCSQTLNHNVMYWYQQKSSQAPKLLFHYYDKDFNNEADTPDNFQSRRPNTSFCFLDIRSPGLGDTAMYLCATSRGRGRGGTQYFGPGTRLLVL.

The V gene is TRBV5-6, the J gene TRBJ2-3; 7 bases are shared with TRBD2. The V and J ends lost 8 bases and 7 bases, in that order; junction bases with no gene match: 10. In germline, CDR1 is SGHDT, CDR2 YYEEEE. This CDR3 has 13 amino acids. The CDR3 spells CASQFAGENTQYF. The DNA of the CDR3 is TGTGCCAGTCAGTTCGCGGGAGAGAATACGCAGTATTTT.

This clone was counted only a few times. The gene calls are TRBV10-3 and TRBJ1-6; possibly TRBD1 for D (5 bases). The CDR3 totals 14 residues. Trimming stripped 0 bases from V and 9 bases from J, with 9 bases between. Germline CDR1 ENHRY, CDR2 SYGVKD. As DNA, the CDR3 is TGTGCCATCAGTGAGTCGGGCCAGGGTTCACCCCTCCACTTT. Encoded protein: CAISESGQGSPLHF.

This chain joins TRBV6-1 and TRBJ2-6; 7 bases match TRBD1. CDR1 is MNHNS and CDR2 is SASEGT in the germline V gene. V lost 4 bases and J lost 0; bases outside the gene matches: 6. The length of the CDR3 is 17 residues. CDR3 DNA sequence: TGTGCCAGCAGTGTAGGGACAGATAGCTCTGGGGCCAACGTCCTGACTTTC. This codes for CASSVGTDSSGANVLTF.

This clone came up a few times. The chain combines TRBV27 with TRBJ1-6; D is unresolved. The CDR3 sequence is 16 residues long. In germline, CDR1 is MNHEY, CDR2 SMNVEV (reference sequence). The germline V and J ends were trimmed by 3 bases and 1 base, with 10 bases remaining between them. The CDR3 region has the DNA TGTGCCAGCAGTTTCGGGGTAGGATCCTATAATTCACCCCTCCACTTT. It encodes CASSFGVGSYNSPLHF.

This chain uses TRBV5-6 with TRBJ2-3; D gene unclear. V was trimmed by 4 bases and J by 0 bases, leaving 12 bases between them. Germline loops: CDR1 SGHDT, CDR2 YYEEEE. The CDR3 contains 15 residues. The CDR3 region is CASSLIQSSTDTQYF. In DNA form, the CDR3 reads TGTGCCAGCAGCCTTATACAGTCTAGCACAGATACGCAGTATTTT.

The CDR3, as DNA: TGTGCCAGCAGCGTCGGATCAATCCAGGGAGGAACCTACAATGAGCAGTTCTTC. It specifies CASSVGSIQGGTYNEQFF. This chain joins TRBV7-6 and TRBJ2-1; maybe TRBD2 (6 bases). Trimming took 5 bases from V and 2 from J, leaving 22 bases between them. Germline V lookup: CDR1 SGHVS, CDR2 FNYEAQ. The CDR3 is made up of 18 amino acids.

The chain joins TRBV19 to TRBJ1-2; TRBD1 is a possible D gene (5 bases). The ends were cut back, 5 bases at V and 4 bases at J, with 14 bases in the middle. Germline V gene lookup returns CDR1 LNHDA and CDR2 SQIVND (reference sequence). This CDR3 is built from 14 residues. CDR3 sequence reads: CASSGGARVYGYTF. DNA for the CDR3: TGTGCCAGTAGTGGAGGGGCCCGTGTCTATGGCTACACCTTC.

The V gene is TRBV5-1, the J gene TRBJ2-3; D may be TRBD1 (5 bases). From germline, CDR1 is SGHRS and CDR2 YFSETQ. This CDR3 region has 14 residues. The ends were cut back, 0 bases at V and 1 base at J, with 6 bases in the middle. CDR3 sequence reads: CASSLEQGTDTQYF. The CDR3 DNA reads as TGCGCCAGCAGCTTGGAACAGGGCACAGATACGCAGTATTTT.

The genes are TRBV6-6 and TRBJ1-5, with TRBD1 matching over 7 bases. Germline values: CDR1 MNHNY, CDR2 SVGAGI (reference sequence). This CDR3 is built from 13 residues. Trimming cost V 8 bases and J 3 bases; bases outside gene matches: 4. Here the CDR3 DNA reads TGTGCCAGCTCCGGGACAGACAATCAGCCCCAGCATTTT. This translates into CASSGTDNQPQHF.

This chain links TRBV27 with TRBJ2-3, with D possibly being TRBD2 (7 bases). Germline V lookup: CDR1 MNHEY, CDR2 SMNVEV (reference sequence). Trimming left V 8 bases short and J 5 bases short, with 23 bases between. This CDR3 is 16 amino acids long. In DNA form, the CDR3 reads TGTGCCAGCGGGTTGACGGGGAGGGGGAATCAAGATACGCAGTATTTT. Residues: CASGLTGRGNQDTQYF.

This clone came up a few times. The chain has TRBV10-3 and TRBJ2-3; D is ambiguous. Germline CDR1 ENHRY, CDR2 SYGVKD. The CDR3 sequence is 13 residues long. Trimming removed 3 bases at V and 2 bases at J, with 6 bases between. The CDR3 is CAISEQYTDTQYF. For the CDR3, the DNA is TGTGCCATCAGTGAACAGTACACAGATACGCAGTATTTT.